Listed below are T cell receptor beta chains from one sample, sequenced in a study of T cell responses to AZD1222 COVID-19 vaccine. The repertoire was sequenced with immunoSEQ multiplex PCR; TCRdb's copy has only in-frame clones and lacks some. Of some 150,000 clones listed, just over 90% are singletons. The sequencing here drew on peripheral blood, taken on day 0 of MenACWY control vaccination. These receptor sequences come from an adult in good health. Both conserved end residues are part of each CDR3. A D gene is named only where the DNA matches it firmly. Where a row states a size, it is once, few, many or the class of an expanded clone; other rows omit it.

>TRBV4-1|NA|NA|TRBJ1-3
TGCGCCAGCAGCTTACCACGGGCCGTCTCTGGAAACACCATATATTTT
CASSLPRAVSGNTIYF
>TRBV5-1|NA|NA|TRBJ2-7
TGCGCCAGCAGCTTGGGGGCGGGGCAGAACGACGAGCAGTACTTC
CASSLGAGQNDEQYF
>TRBV2|NA|NA|TRBJ2-7
TGTGCCAGCAGGGAACCCCCGGGAGCCCGCCGTTTCTACGAGCAGTACTTC
CASREPPGARRFYEQYF
>TRBV24-1|NA|NA|TRBJ1-2
TGTGTCCGGCAGAACTATGGCTACACCTTC
CVRQNYGYTF
>TRBV15|NA|NA|TRBJ1-1
TGTGCCACCAGCAAAAAGATACAGAACACTGAAGCTTTCTTT
CATSKKIQNTEAFF
>TRBV10-3|TRBD1|NA|TRBJ2-6
TGTGCCATCAGGATGAGGGACAGGGGGCCGGCTGGGGCCAACGTCCTGACTTTC
CAIRMRDRGPAGANVLTF
>TRBV27|NA|once|TRBJ2-7
TGTGCCAGCAGTTTGGAGGGTGGGGGTCCCTACGAGCAGTACTTC
CASSLEGGGPYEQYF
>TRBV25-1|NA|NA|TRBJ2-7
TGTGCCAGCAGTGGACTGCGGGGCGAGCAGTACTTC
CASSGLRGEQYF
>TRBV12-2|NA|NA|TRBJ2-7
TGTGCAAGTCGCCGTGACAGGGACTGGTTGGACGAGCAGTACTTC
CASRRDRDWLDEQYF
>TRBV5-4|TRBD1|few|TRBJ1-2
TGTGCCAGCAGCAGCGGGACAGGGGGCCGGGGCTACACCTTC
CASSSGTGGRGYTF
>TRBV5-1|NA|NA|TRBJ1-5
TGCGCCAGCAGCTTCAAAGGGGGGGATCAGCCCCAGCATTTT
CASSFKGGDQPQHF
>TRBV7-9|NA|NA|TRBJ2-5
TGTGCCAGCAGCCCCGGGGCAGGGCAGGAGACCCAGTACTTC
CASSPGAGQETQYF
>TRBV5-1|NA|NA|TRBJ1-1
TGCGCCAGCAGCTTGGCAGGCATCCCCAACACTGAAGCTTTCTTT
CASSLAGIPNTEAFF
>TRBV19|NA|NA|TRBJ1-3
TGTGCCAGTACCGAGGGCCTGAGGATGATTGGAAACACCATATATTTT
CASTEGLRMIGNTIYF
>TRBV27|NA|NA|TRBJ2-7
TGTGCCAGCACCGCCGGTGGGGGATCGGCCTCGGGGGAGCAGTACTTC
CASTAGGGSASGEQYF
>TRBV5-4|TRBD2|NA|TRBJ2-7
TGTGCCAGCGCCCCCAGGGAGGGACTACCAACCTACGAGCAGTACTTC
CASAPREGLPTYEQYF